A single sample gave rise to the 24 T cell receptor beta chains below, sequenced in a study of cytomegalovirus exposure and HLA in healthy donors listed by TCRdb under 2017. The method behind the library was the immunoSEQ multiplex PCR assay. For the multiplex PCR, a mixture combining 60 forward primers for TCR Vbeta segments and 13 reverse primers for TCR Jbeta segments was used. TCRdb's version of the immuneACCESS table is confined to in-frame rearrangements and falls short of the full clone set. An unresolved V gene accounts for under half of the shortfall where checked; the remainder is of unknown origin. Counted in this sample were roughly 200,000 clones; more than 60% of them appeared once. The ten biggest clones cover 2.7% of the sample. Specimen: PBMCs. Source of these receptors: a woman aged 60-70 years in good health and CMV-seropositive.

In this sample, this clone turned up a few times. This chain connects TRBV6-5 to TRBJ2-7, with 11 bases aligning to TRBD1. Germline loops: CDR1 MNHEY, CDR2 SVGAGI. This CDR3 comprises 15 residues. V was clipped by 6 bases and J by 5 bases; unmatched bases: 9. The CDR3 DNA reads TGTGCCAGCAGAATAACGGGACAGGGGGTCCACGAGCAGTACTTC. It translates to CASRITGQGVHEQYF.

The rearrangement links TRBV6-6 to TRBJ2-1, with 10 bases that match TRBD2. The CDR3 runs to 15 residues. CDR1 and CDR2 (germline): MNHNY, SVGAGI (reference sequence). V was pared by 7 bases and J by 2 bases, with 5 bases of the junction left unmatched. The DNA of the CDR3 is TGTGCCAGCAACTTAGCGGGGGGACCCTACAATGAGCAGTTCTTC. It translates to CASNLAGGPYNEQFF.

The gene calls are TRBV7-9 and TRBJ2-7; weak D call: TRBD2 (6 bases). The CDR3 totals 14 residues. The germline CDR1 and CDR2 sequences are SEHNR and FQNEAQ (reference sequence). The V end was cut by 1 base, the J end by 5 bases, with 12 bases between. The CDR3: CASSLGGDIHEQYF. The CDR3 DNA follows: TGTGCCAGCAGCTTAGGGGGGGATATCCACGAGCAGTACTTC.

In its sample, this clone was seen once. This chain connects TRBV6-1 to TRBJ2-7, with 9 bases fitting TRBD1. The germline gives CDR1 MNHNS, CDR2 SASEGT. V lost 4 bases, J lost 2 bases, and 6 bases stayed unmatched. The CDR3 runs 15 residues. CDR3 protein: CASSAYRGPPYEQYF. The DNA for the CDR3 is TGTGCCAGCAGTGCTTACAGGGGGCCACCCTACGAGCAGTACTTC.

The chain uses TRBV11-2 and TRBJ2-3; a weak D match, TRBD1 (5 bases). The CDR3 consists of 15 residues. Trimming took 5 bases from V and 1 from J, leaving 13 bases between them. The germline CDR1 and CDR2 sequences are SGHAT and FQNNGV. CDR3 residues: CASSRNRQRTDTQYF. In DNA, the CDR3 is TGTGCCAGCAGCAGAAATCGACAGCGCACAGATACGCAGTATTTT.

Only one count was recorded for this clone. The chain employs TRBV19 and TRBJ1-2, with 9 nucleotides matching TRBD1. The CDR3 has 14 residues. Germline V gene data show CDR1 as LNHDA and CDR2 as SQIVND (reference sequence). The ends lost 3 bases at V and 4 bases at J; junction bases unmatched: 3. The CDR3 coding sequence is TGTGCCAGTAGTATGGGACAGGGTGGCTATGGCTACACCTTC. Amino acids: CASSMGQGGYGYTF.

The sample holds a few counts of this clone. V gene TRBV9 combines with J gene TRBJ1-3; D possibly corresponds to TRBD1 (5 bases). The CDR3 loop spans 15 amino acids. Germline CDR1 reads SGDLS; CDR2 reads YYNGEE. The V end lost 4 bases, the J end lost 4 bases, and 15 bases lay between the germline ends. The CDR3 DNA sequence: TGTGCCAGCAGCCCCCGGGACTACTCGGGAAACACCATATATTTT. Its translation: CASSPRDYSGNTIYF. The full variable domain, rest sourced from reference TRBV9 and TRBJ1-3, is DSGVTQTPKHLITATGQRVTLRCSPRSGDLSVYWYQQSLDQGLQFLIQYYNGEERAKGNILERFSAQQFPDLHSELNLSSLELGDSALYFCASSPRDYSGNTIYFGEGSWLTVV.

This clone was detected a few times. DNA of the CDR3: TGTGCCAGCTCACCGAGACAGGGGGGCGCTTTCTTT. Translated, it gives CASSPRQGGAFF. The rearrangement joins TRBV18 to TRBJ1-1; 9 bases match TRBD1. The CDR3 runs to 12 residues. V trimming: 3 bases; J trimming: 11 bases; junction bases outside the gene matches: 4. The germline CDR1 and CDR2 sequences are KGHSH and LQKENI.

The chain combines TRBV5-6 with TRBJ1-1, with D uncertain. The V gene's germline CDR1 is SGHDT and CDR2 YYEEEE. Trimming took 4 bases from V and 4 from J, leaving 11 bases between them. The CDR3 consists of 13 residues. The CDR3, as DNA: TGTGCCAGCAGCCCTACAGTGGCCACTGAAGCTTTCTTT. Encoded protein: CASSPTVATEAFF.

This rearrangement joins TRBV4-3 to TRBJ1-6; TRBD1 aligns across 7 bases. Germline CDR1 and CDR2: LGHNA and YSLEER. This CDR3 region has 17 residues. Germline trimming cut 3 bases from V and 7 bases from J; bases unmatched to any gene: 12. CDR3 DNA sequence: TGCGCCAGCAGCCACCATGGCCCCGGGACAGCCAATTCACCCCTCCACTTT. Protein: CASSHHGPGTANSPLHF.

The chain has TRBV19 and TRBJ2-7; 7 bases line up with TRBD1. The junction had 5 bases not matched to a gene; V was cut back by 7 bases and J by 2 bases. The length of the CDR3 is 13 residues. CDR1 LNHDA and CDR2 SQIVND come from the germline V gene (reference sequence). The CDR3 spells CASMDRLTYEQYF. In DNA, the CDR3 is TGTGCCAGTATGGACAGGCTTACCTACGAGCAGTACTTC.

The chain recombines TRBV18 with TRBJ2-1, with 10 bases aligning to TRBD2. From germline, CDR1 is KGHSH and CDR2 LQKENI. The CDR3 contains 16 residues. J was trimmed by 7 bases and V by 2 bases; bases with no gene match: 8. The CDR3 region has the DNA TGTGCCAGCTCACCATTTACACTAGCGGGACTTAATGAGCAGTTCTTC. It yields the protein CASSPFTLAGLNEQFF.

The genes are TRBV16 and TRBJ2-1; 8 nucleotides align to TRBD1. Germline V gene lookup returns CDR1 KGHSY and CDR2 FQNENV. The V segment lost 2 bases and the J segment 1 base; nucleotides outside the gene matches: 10. The CDR3 covers 18 residues. The DNA for the CDR3 is TGTGCCAGCAGCCAACCTCGGACAGGGTCTCGATCCTACAATGAGCAGTTCTTC. The encoded protein is CASSQPRTGSRSYNEQFF.

The CDR3 coding sequence is TGTGCCAGCAGCTTGGAACTGAGGAGGAACAATGAGCAGTTCTTC. Translating gives CASSLELRRNNEQFF. This chain links TRBV5-8 with TRBJ2-1, with TRBD2 as a possible D gene (5 bases). Between the trimmed V and J ends, which lost 0 bases and 5 bases, there was a span of 12 bases. Per the germline V gene, CDR1 is SGHTS and CDR2 is YDEGEE. This CDR3 region has 15 residues.

The chain has TRBV18 and TRBJ1-1; D gene ambiguous. The CDR3 is made up of 17 amino acids. CDR1 is KGHSH, CDR2 LQKENI, per germline. V gave up 2 bases and J gave up 0 bases, with 16 bases separating them. The CDR3 sequence: CASSPRQMSGLNTEAFF. The CDR3 bases are TGTGCCAGCTCACCAAGGCAGATGAGCGGCCTGAACACTGAAGCTTTCTTT.

This clone was recorded a few times. This CDR3 reads CASKSDLRYNEQFF. In DNA, the CDR3 is TGTGCCAGCAAATCGGACTTGCGTTACAATGAGCAGTTCTTC. V is TRBV28 and J is TRBJ2-1; maybe TRBD2 (5 bases). V lost 7 bases and J 4 bases, leaving 14 bases between the germline ends. The CDR3 covers 14 residues. Germline CDR1 reads MDHEN; CDR2 reads SYDVKM.

Here the CDR3 reads CASSLVGQVNAFF. In DNA, the CDR3 is TGCGCCAGCAGCTTGGTCGGTCAAGTAAACGCTTTCTTT. V gene TRBV5-1 combines with J gene TRBJ1-1; D uncertain. Germline-derived CDR1 and CDR2 are SGHRS and YFSETQ. CDR3 length equals 13 residues. Trimming took off 0 bases at V and 11 bases at J, with 14 bases between the two ends.

J is TRBJ1-4 and V is TRBV19, with 7 bases that match TRBD1. The germline CDR1 and CDR2 sequences are LNHDA and SQIVND (reference sequence). CDR3 length: 15 residues. V lost 8 bases and J lost 5; bases outside the gene matches: 11. The CDR3 nucleotides read TGTGCCAGTGGAATCCGGGACAGCTCAAATGAAAAACTGTTTTTT. Residues: CASGIRDSSNEKLFF. The variable domain in full, completed from reference TRBV19 and TRBJ1-4, reads DGGITQSPKYLFRKEGQNVTLSCEQNLNHDAMYWYRQDPGQGLRLIYYSQIVNDFQKGDIAEGYSVSREKKESFPLTVTSAQKNPTAFYLCASGIRDSSNEKLFFGSGTQLSVL.

This clone was detected only a few times. V gene TRBV5-1 combines with J gene TRBJ2-7; D possibly corresponds to TRBD1 (6 bases). The CDR3 runs 13 residues. Per germline, CDR1 SGHRS and CDR2 YFSETQ. V gave up 7 bases and J gave up 3 bases, with 14 bases separating them. This chain's CDR3 is CASGRTDIYEQYF. In DNA, the CDR3 is TGCGCCAGCGGACGGACAGACATCTACGAGCAGTACTTC.

V is TRBV30 and J is TRBJ2-5; 7 bases match TRBD2. Germline assignment: CDR1 GTSNPN and CDR2 SVGIG (reference sequence). The CDR3 length is 14 residues. V trimming: 3 bases; J trimming: 2 bases; junction bases outside the gene matches: 6. The CDR3 DNA reads TGTGCCTGGAGGGTTAAAGCGGGGCAAGAGACCCAGTACTTC. As protein: CAWRVKAGQETQYF.

The rearrangement joins TRBV28 to TRBJ1-3; weak D call: TRBD1 (5 bases). Germline CDR1 MDHEN, CDR2 SYDVKM. Trimming shortened V by 5 bases and J by 0 bases, and 8 bases separated the two germline ends. The CDR3 contains 14 residues. The CDR3 sequence is CASSPDSSGNTIYF. The CDR3 DNA sequence: TGTGCCAGCAGTCCTGACAGCTCTGGAAACACCATATATTTT. Full variable domain (missing parts from reference TRBV28 and TRBJ1-3): DVKVTQSSRYLVKRTGEKVFLECVQDMDHENMFWYRQDPGLGLRLIYFSYDVKMKEKGDIPEGYSVSREKKERFSLILESASTNQTSMYLCASSPDSSGNTIYFGEGSWLTVV.

The chain combines TRBV12-5 with TRBJ2-7; 8 bases align to TRBD1. From germline, CDR1 is LGHNT and CDR2 FRNRAP. The CDR3 length is 13 residues. The V gene end was trimmed by 4 bases and the J gene end by 3 bases; junction bases not matched to a gene: 2. The CDR3 nucleotides read TGTGCTAGTGGTTCCGGGACAGGCTACGAGCAGTACTTC. The encoded protein is CASGSGTGYEQYF.

This clone was observed a single time. V is TRBV30 and J is TRBJ1-2; D possibly corresponds to TRBD1 (6 bases). This CDR3 is 14 amino acids long. Germline lookup yields CDR1 GTSNPN and CDR2 SVGIG (reference sequence). Trimming left V 5 bases short and J 3 bases short, with 16 bases between. The CDR3 DNA sequence: TGTGCCTGGGTTCGGGGACAAGCTCACTATGGCTACACCTTC. This encodes CAWVRGQAHYGYTF.

The chain links TRBV7-2 to TRBJ1-5; D remains unclear. Germline lookup yields CDR1 SGHTA and CDR2 FQGNSA. The length of the CDR3 is 16 residues. V shed 1 base and J shed 3 bases, with 13 bases lying between them. CDR3 region: CASSLVAGLYNQPQHF. The CDR3 region has the DNA TGTGCCAGCAGCTTAGTGGCAGGCCTCTACAATCAGCCCCAGCATTTT.